Shown below are 3 T cell receptor beta chains from a single sample sequenced in a study of cytomegalovirus exposure and HLA in healthy donors. The PCR used 60 Vbeta and 13 Jbeta primers. The method was immunoSEQ multiplex PCR; TCRdb's version includes in-frame clones alone and lacks a portion of them. The sample contains about 170,000 clones, about 85% of which appear only once. Specimen: PBMCs. Receptors were obtained from a man younger than 40 in good health and CMV-seropositive.

V is TRBV5-4 and J is TRBJ2-7; TRBD1 might be the D (6 bases). The germline CDR1 and CDR2 sequences are SGHNT and YYREEE (reference sequence). CDR3 size: 19 residues. Trimming shortened V by 3 bases and J by 6 bases, and 31 bases separated the two germline ends. The CDR3 is CASSSLTGTEEGELVEQYF. CDR3 sequence (DNA): TGTGCCAGCAGCTCGTTGACAGGCACAGAGGAAGGAGAGTTAGTCGAGCAGTACTTC.

The genes are TRBV15 and TRBJ1-1, with D possibly TRBD1 on 6 matching bases. The CDR3 is made up of 14 amino acids. The V end lost 6 bases, the J end lost 0 bases, and 11 bases lay between the germline ends. Germline lookup yields CDR1 LNHNV and CDR2 YYDKDF (reference sequence). The CDR3 sequence is CATSSGQMNTEAFF. The CDR3 region has the DNA TGTGCCACCAGTAGTGGACAGATGAACACTGAAGCTTTCTTT.

V usage is TRBV5-4 and J usage is TRBJ1-2; D is ambiguous. Trimming removed 1 base at V and 0 bases at J, with 4 bases between. Germline CDR1 SGHNT, CDR2 YYREEE (reference sequence). CDR3 size: 13 residues. The DNA for the CDR3 is TGTGCCAGCAGCTTGACAGCTAACTATGGCTACACCTTC. The encoded protein is CASSLTANYGYTF. Using reference TRBV5-4 and TRBJ1-2 for the parts outside the CDR3, the full variable domain is ETGVTQSPTHLIKTRGQQVTLRCSSQSGHNTVSWYQQALGQGPQFIFQYYREEENGRGNFPPRFSGLQFPNYSSELNVNALELDDSALYLCASSLTANYGYTFGSGTRLTVV.